This TCR beta chain stems from a study of blood T cell repertoires in COVID-19. Across the whole study: Acute-phase and convalescent COVID-19 samples originated in the United States, Italy and Spain. Sources were T cells, B-cell-depleted T cells, or PBMCs; the material itself was cDNA or gDNA.

The V end was cut by 0 bases, the J end by 0 bases, with 10 bases between. The CDR3 covers 15 residues. From germline, CDR1 is GTSNPN and CDR2 SVGIG (reference sequence). Per the study methods: Reference gene primer amplification gave nucleated cell count estimates. The repertoire was sequenced with immunoSEQ multiplex PCR; TCRdb's copy has only in-frame clones and lacks some. Clonal size and the V and J genes are those of that table, whereas D and trimming came from the DNA. Among tens of thousands of clones listed, approximately 88% were seen once. The rearrangement uses TRBV30 and TRBJ2-3; D perhaps matches TRBD2 (6 bases). Sequenced: peripheral blood. The sequence was collected from a human donor in a cohort sampled during active COVID-19. Written as DNA, the CDR3 is TGTGCCTGGAGTGTCACCGGGACTAGCACAGATACGCAGTATTTT. Protein sequence: CAWSVTGTSTDTQYF.